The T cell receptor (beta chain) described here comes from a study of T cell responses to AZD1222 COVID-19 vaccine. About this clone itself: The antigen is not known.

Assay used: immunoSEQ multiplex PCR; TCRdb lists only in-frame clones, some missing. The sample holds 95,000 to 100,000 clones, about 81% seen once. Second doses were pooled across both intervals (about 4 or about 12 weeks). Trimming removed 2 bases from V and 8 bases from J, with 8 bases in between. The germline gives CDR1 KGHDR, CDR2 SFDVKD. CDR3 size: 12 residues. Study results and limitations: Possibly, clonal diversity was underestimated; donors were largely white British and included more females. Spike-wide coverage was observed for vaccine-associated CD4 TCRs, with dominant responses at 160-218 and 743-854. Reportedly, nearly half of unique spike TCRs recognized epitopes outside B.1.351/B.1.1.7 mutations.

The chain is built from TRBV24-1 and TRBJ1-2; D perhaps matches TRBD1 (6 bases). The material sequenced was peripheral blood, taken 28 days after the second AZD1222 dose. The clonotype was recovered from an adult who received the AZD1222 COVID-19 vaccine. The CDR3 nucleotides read TGTGCCACCAGTGATTCAGGGGAGGGCTACACCTTC. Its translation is CATSDSGEGYTF.